This T cell receptor beta chain came from a study of cytomegalovirus exposure and HLA in healthy donors. The PCR was carried out with 60 Vbeta primers and 13 Jbeta primers. The repertoire was sequenced with immunoSEQ multiplex PCR; TCRdb's copy has only in-frame clones and lacks some. The data hold about 77,000 clones, with 60% to 85% observed a single time. The germline CDR1 and CDR2 sequences are MNHEY and SVGAGI. The CDR3 has 15 amino acids. V shed 0 bases and J shed 0 bases, with 8 bases lying between them. The V and J genes are TRBV6-5 and TRBJ1-1, with a possible D match to TRBD1 (6 bases). This TCR came from a man in his forties or fifties in good health and CMV-seronegative. The sequenced material came from PBMCs. CDR3 residues: CASSYSDRLNTEAFF. As DNA, the CDR3 is TGTGCCAGCAGTTACTCGGACAGACTGAACACTGAAGCTTTCTTT.